These 18 T cell receptor beta chains share one sample of origin, sequenced in a study of blood T cell repertoires in COVID-19. Sequencing was performed with immunoSEQ multiplex PCR; in TCRdb, only in-frame clones are kept and a portion is missing. The sample holds about 160,000 clones, approximately 87% seen once. What was sequenced was peripheral blood. Receptors originate from a woman in her 70s with COVID-19, enrolled during active disease.

The chain joins TRBV3-1 (or the pseudogene TRBV3-2) to TRBJ2-6, with D possibly being TRBD1 (5 bases). In germline, CDR1 is LGHDT, CDR2 YNNKEL (reference sequence). This CDR3 is built from 18 residues. V was trimmed by 0 bases and J by 2 bases, leaving 14 bases between them. The chain's CDR3 is CASSQDQGSLAGANVLTF. In DNA, the CDR3 is TGTGCCAGCAGCCAAGATCAGGGTTCCTTGGCTGGGGCCAACGTCCTGACTTTC.

In its sample, this clone was seen a few times. V is TRBV30 and J is TRBJ1-1, with 9 bases matching TRBD1. CDR1 and CDR2 from the germline V gene are GTSNPN and SVGIG (reference sequence). V lost 3 bases to trimming and J lost 11 bases; unmatched junction nucleotides: 13. There are 14 residues in the CDR3. The CDR3 nucleotides are TGTGCCTGGAGGGTAAGGGACAGGGACCTTGGGGCTTTCTTT. As protein: CAWRVRDRDLGAFF.

The chain joins TRBV27 to TRBJ1-5, with TRBD1 matching 9 bases. The trim removed 3 bases at V and 5 bases at J, leaving 5 bases unmatched. This CDR3 has 15 residues. The germline CDR1 and CDR2 sequences are MNHEY and SMNVEV (reference sequence). The CDR3 DNA reads as TGTGCCAGCAGTTTGTCCGGGACAGGGCATCAGCCCCAGCATTTT. Its translation is CASSLSGTGHQPQHF.

The chain is built from TRBV6-5 and TRBJ1-3, with 7 bases that match TRBD1. Germline assignment: CDR1 MNHEY and CDR2 SVGAGI. CDR3 length: 12 residues. Trimming at V came to 6 bases and at J to 4 bases, leaving 0 bases not matched to a gene. In DNA form, the CDR3 reads TGTGCCAGCAGCAGGGGGGGAAACACCATATATTTT. Amino acids: CASSRGGNTIYF.

The chain couples TRBV6-6 to TRBJ2-3; TRBD2 agrees at 10 bases. From germline, CDR1 is MNHNY and CDR2 SVGAGI (reference sequence). J was trimmed by 4 bases and V by 0 bases; bases with no gene match: 4. CDR3 length: 16 amino acids. CDR3 nucleotides: TGTGCCAGCAGTTACTCTAGCGGGGGGAGCCCAGATACGCAGTATTTT. Protein product: CASSYSSGGSPDTQYF.

This clone was observed a few times. The sample has other DNA sequences that encode this CDR3 too. This chain links TRBV5-1 with TRBJ1-2, with D possibly matching TRBD1 (6 bases). The CDR3 consists of 13 residues. V was cut by 5 bases and J by 1 base, with 9 bases left in between. From germline, CDR1 is SGHRS and CDR2 YFSETQ. The CDR3 sequence: CASSLQGNYGYTF. The CDR3 DNA follows: TGCGCCAGCAGTTTACAGGGTAACTATGGCTACACCTTC.

The gene calls are TRBV11-2 and TRBJ1-1, with TRBD1 matching over 9 bases. CDR1 SGHAT and CDR2 FQNNGV come from the germline V gene. CDR3 length: 14 residues. Trimming cost V 5 bases and J 10 bases; bases outside gene matches: 11. This CDR3 reads CASSPRGQGGLAFF. In DNA, the CDR3 is TGTGCCAGCAGCCCCCGGGGACAGGGAGGATTAGCTTTCTTT.

The chain couples TRBV4-2 to TRBJ1-2; no reliable D call. This CDR3 is 13 amino acids long. CDR1 and CDR2 (germline): LGHNA, YNFKEQ. With 7 bases removed from V and 0 bases from J, the gap between germline ends came to 9 bases. DNA of the CDR3: TGTGCCAGCACTCCGGGAGCTAACTATGGCTACACCTTC. Its translation is CASTPGANYGYTF.

The chain links TRBV5-1 to TRBJ2-2; the match to TRBD2 covers 8 bases. The V gene's germline CDR1 is SGHRS and CDR2 YFSETQ. Trimming removed 9 bases from V and 1 base from J; junction bases left unmatched: 11. This CDR3 region has 16 residues. The CDR3 coding sequence is TGCGCCACCTCCGATGGGACTAGTATGAACACCGGGGAGCTGTTTTTT. As protein: CATSDGTSMNTGELFF.

The V call is TRBV5-6, the J call TRBJ1-4; TRBD1 agrees at 7 bases. V trimming: 4 bases; J trimming: 7 bases; junction bases outside the gene matches: 7. This CDR3 is 14 amino acids long. Germline V lookup: CDR1 SGHDT, CDR2 YYEEEE. The CDR3 spells CASSLRGLGEKLFF. The CDR3 nucleotides are TGTGCCAGCAGCCTGAGGGGGCTTGGTGAAAAACTGTTTTTT. The full variable domain, with the rest looked up from reference TRBV5-6 and TRBJ1-4, is DAGVTQSPTHLIKTRGQQVTLRCSPKSGHDTVSWYQQALGQGPQFIFQYYEEEERQRGNFPDRFSGHQFPNYSSELNVNALLLGDSALYLCASSLRGLGEKLFFGSGTQLSVL.

This clone was seen more than once but under ten times. This chain connects TRBV19 to TRBJ2-1, with 8 nucleotides matching TRBD1. Germline CDR1 LNHDA, CDR2 SQIVND (reference sequence). Losses at the gene ends were 10 bases for V and 6 bases for J; bases not matched to a gene: 17. The CDR3 runs 16 residues. In DNA, the CDR3 is TGTGCCACCCACCCGGACTCAAGGACAGGGCGCAATGAGCAGTTCTTC. This codes for CATHPDSRTGRNEQFF.

V is TRBV7-9 and J is TRBJ1-3; D remains ambiguous. CDR1 is SEHNR and CDR2 is FQNEAQ in the germline V gene (reference sequence). Trimming removed 5 bases at V and 2 bases at J, with 16 bases between. CDR3 length: 16 residues. CDR3 sequence: CASSHAGMGAGNTIYF. The CDR3, as DNA: TGTGCCAGCAGCCACGCCGGGATGGGAGCTGGAAACACCATATATTTT.

The gene calls are TRBV4-1 and TRBJ1-5, with 12 bases fitting TRBD1. The CDR3 runs 16 residues. Trimming cost V 4 bases and J 2 bases; bases outside gene matches: 3. CDR1 is MGHRA, CDR2 YSYEKL, per germline. Here the CDR3 reads CASSPGQGAGNQPQHF. CDR3 nucleotide sequence: TGCGCCAGCAGCCCGGGACAGGGGGCTGGCAATCAGCCCCAGCATTTT.

This clone appeared a single time. The CDR3 spells CASSEPQGASSGANVLTF. The CDR3 bases are TGTGCCAGCAGTGAGCCACAGGGGGCAAGCTCTGGGGCCAACGTCCTGACTTTC. The chain employs TRBV6-1 and TRBJ2-6, with TRBD1 matching 9 bases. The V segment lost 3 bases and the J segment 0 bases; nucleotides outside the gene matches: 6. Germline CDR1 is MNHNS and CDR2 is SASEGT. This CDR3 is built from 18 residues.

The sample holds one count of this clone. The chain joins TRBV27 to TRBJ1-3, with a weak D call TRBD1 (6 bases). The CDR3 runs to 16 residues. V was pared by 5 bases and J by 2 bases, with 16 bases between. Per the germline V gene, CDR1 is MNHEY and CDR2 is SMNVEV (reference sequence). CDR3 in DNA: TGTGCCAGCAGTCTCACGACAGGATCCACTGGAAACACCATATATTTT. It encodes CASSLTTGSTGNTIYF.

J is TRBJ1-4 and V is TRBV18; TRBD1 matches 8 bases. The CDR3 contains 15 residues. CDR1 KGHSH and CDR2 LQKENI come from the germline V gene. V shed 4 bases and J 6 bases; nucleotides not matched to a gene: 7. The CDR3 DNA reads TGTGCCAGCTCACTGACAGGGGATGGGGATGAAAAACTGTTTTTT. Translated, it gives CASSLTGDGDEKLFF.

This CDR3 is CSVFGDEREQYF. The CDR3 bases are TGCAGCGTTTTCGGAGACGAGAGGGAGCAGTACTTC. The chain joins TRBV29-1 to TRBJ2-7; D is unclear. This CDR3 is 12 amino acids long. Germline CDR1 and CDR2: SQVTM and ANQGSEA. Trimming left V 5 bases short and J 7 bases short, with 15 bases between.

The chain uses TRBV4-1 and TRBJ2-5; 7 nucleotides align to TRBD1. V lost 0 bases to trimming and J lost 3 bases; unmatched junction nucleotides: 4. The CDR3 is 15 amino acids. CDR1 is MGHRA, CDR2 YSYEKL, per germline. CDR3 loop: CASSQDPTGEETQYF. Here the CDR3 DNA reads TGCGCCAGCAGCCAAGATCCTACAGGGGAAGAGACCCAGTACTTC.